This TCR beta chain was identified in a study of T cell repertoires in ileal Crohn's disease. Findings and limits, study-wide: All patients with clonality above 26.8% had endoscopic recurrence.

The V end was cut by 3 bases, the J end by 3 bases, with 11 bases between. This CDR3 has 14 residues. From germline, CDR1 is LNHDA and CDR2 SQIVND (reference sequence). In regard to this clone: Its antigen is currently unknown.

The data were produced by immunoSEQ multiplex PCR, yet TCRdb's version contains in-frame clones alone and is incomplete. The table records 15,000 to 20,000 clones, around 88% of them present only once. Sequenced sample: ileal tissue. The TCR originated in an adult with Crohn's disease. The rearrangement links TRBV19 to TRBJ2-5, with a weak D call TRBD1 (6 bases). CDR3 sequence: CASSIVNREETQYF. The CDR3 DNA follows: TGTGCCAGTAGTATTGTGAACAGGGAAGAGACCCAGTACTTC.